What follows are 28 T cell receptor beta chains derived from one specimen sequenced in a study of Graves' ophthalmopathy and Graves' hyperthyroidism. The sequenced template was RNA, covering the TCR beta CDR3 region. An opening RT-PCR round employed HTBI primers and preceded a second-round multiplex PCR. TCRdb re-called the multiplex PCR reads through MiXCR, storing one row per CDR3 protein. In the table there are about 220,000 distinct CDR3 sequences, 20% to 25% of which are singletons. The sample was peripheral blood. These receptors originate from a woman between 50 and 59 years old with Graves' ophthalmopathy.

At least ten counts were recorded for this clonotype. The CDR3 DNA reads TGCGCCAGCAGCCCCAGGGTAGAGGGATATCAGCCCCAGCATTTT. Translation: CASSPRVEGYQPQHF. The V call is TRBV4-1, the J call TRBJ1-5, with D maybe TRBD1 (5 bases). This CDR3 has 15 residues. CDR1 is MGHRA, CDR2 YSYEKL, per germline. Trimming left V 4 bases short and J 5 bases short, with 15 bases between.

This clonotype was counted at least ten times. The CDR3 region has the DNA TGTGCCAGCAGCCCGCGGGGCAGGGGCGCCAATTCACCCCTCCACTTT. It codes for CASSPRGRGANSPLHF. The V gene is TRBV3-1, the J gene TRBJ1-6; D might be TRBD1 (6 bases). The CDR3 spans 16 residues. Looked up from germline, CDR1 is LGHDT and CDR2 is YNNKEL (reference sequence). Trimming cost V 4 bases and J 7 bases, with 17 bases left between them.

This clonotype was seen at least ten times. The chain links TRBV18 to TRBJ2-5; no clear D gene. CDR1 KGHSH and CDR2 LQKENI come from the germline V gene. The V end was cut by 8 bases, the J end by 2 bases, with 12 bases between. The CDR3 loop spans 13 amino acids. CDR3 sequence (DNA): TGTGCCAGCACCGGACGGAGACAAGAGACCCAGTACTTC. Protein product: CASTGRRQETQYF.

This chain links TRBV4-1 with TRBJ1-5; D remains unclear. Trimming shortened V by 2 bases and J by 0 bases, and 14 bases separated the two germline ends. This CDR3 comprises 17 residues. Germline V gene lookup returns CDR1 MGHRA and CDR2 YSYEKL. CDR3 DNA: TGCGCCAGCAGCCAAATGGGTCCCCCGTATAGCAATCAGCCCCAGCATTTT. Translation: CASSQMGPPYSNQPQHF.

In this sample, this clonotype turned up many times. V is TRBV9 and J is TRBJ2-5; TRBD2 matches 8 bases. V lost 1 base and J lost 0; bases outside the gene matches: 8. Germline CDR1 and CDR2: SGDLS and YYNGEE. CDR3 length: 17 residues. As DNA, the CDR3 is TGTGCCAGCAGCGTACTTGGAGCGGGAGAGTACCAAGAGACCCAGTACTTC. As protein: CASSVLGAGEYQETQYF.

Ten or more counts support this clonotype. J is TRBJ2-7 and V is TRBV28; D ambiguous. Trimming pared 6 bases from V and 2 bases from J, leaving 17 bases between. Germline V gives CDR1 MDHEN, CDR2 SYDVKM. The CDR3 is 15 amino acids. The chain's CDR3 is CASSPPLGIAYEQYF. CDR3 nucleotide sequence: TGTGCCAGCAGCCCCCCATTGGGGATAGCCTACGAGCAGTACTTC. Full variable domain (rest looked up from reference TRBV28 and TRBJ2-7): DVKVTQSSRYLVKRTGEKVFLECVQDMDHENMFWYRQDPGLGLRLIYFSYDVKMKEKGDIPEGYSVSREKKERFSLILESASTNQTSMYLCASSPPLGIAYEQYFGPGTRLTVT.

V is TRBV19 and J is TRBJ2-2; 7 bases are shared with TRBD2. Germline trimming cut 11 bases from V and 4 bases from J; bases unmatched to any gene: 13. Germline CDR1 reads LNHDA; CDR2 reads SQIVND (reference sequence). This CDR3 spans 15 amino acids. Written as DNA, the CDR3 is TGTGCCTCCAGAGGCGGGGGAGGGGCCACCGGGGAGCTGTTTTTT. Its protein is CASRGGGGATGELFF.

The chain employs TRBV11-2 and TRBJ2-4, with TRBD2 as a possible D gene (5 bases). The V gene's germline CDR1 is SGHAT and CDR2 FQNNGV. This CDR3 contains 16 residues. V was trimmed by 5 bases and J by 0 bases, leaving 14 bases between them. The CDR3: CASSTSLRVAKNIQYF. In nucleotides, the CDR3 is TGTGCCAGCAGCACGTCCCTGCGGGTAGCCAAAAACATTCAGTACTTC.

The gene calls are TRBV30 and TRBJ1-1; tentatively, D is TRBD1 (5 bases). Trimming left V 8 bases short and J 1 base short, with 14 bases between. The CDR3 runs 13 residues. The germline gives CDR1 GTSNPN, CDR2 SVGIG (reference sequence). CDR3 amino acids: CAGTGSRNTEAFF. CDR3 coding DNA: TGTGCCGGGACGGGTAGCCGGAACACTGAAGCTTTCTTT.

This clonotype was counted ten times or more. The V and J genes are TRBV20-1 and TRBJ1-6; maybe TRBD1 (6 bases). V was shortened by 4 bases and J by 11 bases, with 15 bases between the two germline ends. The germline V gene has CDR1 DFQATT and CDR2 SNEGSKA (reference sequence). The length of the CDR3 is 13 residues. CDR3 sequence: CSAIGQQGTPLHF. For the CDR3, the DNA is TGCAGTGCTATAGGACAACAGGGAACACCCCTCCACTTT.

This clonotype was detected many times. The V call is TRBV2, the J call TRBJ2-7; D unclear. CDR3 length: 14 amino acids. Trimming stripped 0 bases from V and 4 bases from J, with 10 bases between. Germline V lookup: CDR1 SNHLY, CDR2 FYNNEI. The CDR3 protein is CASSEANPSYEQYF. Here the CDR3 DNA reads TGTGCCAGCAGTGAAGCCAACCCCTCTTACGAGCAGTACTTC.

This clonotype was observed many times. The V and J genes are TRBV20-1 and TRBJ2-7; D is unresolved. The V and J ends lost 5 bases and 4 bases respectively, with 12 bases between them. This CDR3 region has 12 residues. The germline CDR1 and CDR2 sequences are DFQATT and SNEGSKA (reference sequence). The CDR3 coding sequence is TGCAGTGCTCGACCCGACGAGTACGAGCAGTACTTC. It translates to CSARPDEYEQYF.

This clonotype was counted a single time. The DNA for the CDR3 is TGTGCCTCAAAATCCCGGACTAGCGCCCAAGAGACCCAGTACTTC. Its translation: CASKSRTSAQETQYF. V is TRBV2 and J is TRBJ2-5; 9 bases are a match to TRBD2. The CDR3 spans 15 residues. Germline CDR1 is SNHLY and CDR2 is FYNNEI. J was trimmed by 1 base and V by 11 bases; bases with no gene match: 11.

Ten or more counts support this clonotype. The chain links TRBV15 to TRBJ1-1; D ambiguous. V shed 1 base and J shed 6 bases, with 9 bases lying between them. Germline values: CDR1 LNHNV, CDR2 YYDKDF (reference sequence). CDR3 length equals 13 residues. CDR3 sequence: CATSRGAGAEAFF. As DNA, the CDR3 is TGTGCCACCAGCAGAGGAGCAGGAGCTGAAGCTTTCTTT.

This clonotype was observed many times. The CDR3: CATSTAYYEQYF. CDR3 nucleotides: TGTGCTACCTCCACAGCCTACTACGAGCAGTACTTC. The V gene is TRBV2, the J gene TRBJ2-7; D gene uncertain. The germline V gene has CDR1 SNHLY and CDR2 FYNNEI. The CDR3 is 12 amino acids. The variable domain in full, with the rest retrieved from reference TRBV2 and TRBJ2-7, is EPEVTQTPSHQVTQMGQEVILRCVPISNHLYFYWYRQILGQKVEFLVSFYNNEISEKSEIFDDQFSVERPDGSNFTLKIRSTKLEDSAMYFCATSTAYYEQYFGPGTRLTVT.

The sample holds many counts of this clonotype. One junction end does not reproduce the germline sequence, and a read error may be involved. This rearrangement joins TRBV7-7 to TRBJ1-1; perhaps TRBD1 as D (5 bases). The CDR3 sequence is 13 residues long. CDR1 and CDR2 from the germline V gene are SSHAT and FNYEAQ (reference sequence). CDR3 sequence reads: CASSPQGMTEAFF. CDR3 DNA sequence: TGTGCTAGCAGCCCTCAGGGTATGACTGAAGCTTTCTTT.

The chain recombines TRBV12-3 or TRBV12-4 with TRBJ2-2, with D maybe TRBD2 (7 bases). Trimming took 6 bases from V and 4 from J, leaving 21 bases between them. The CDR3 has 17 amino acids. DNA of the CDR3: TGTGCCAGCAGCCCCCTCATGGGGGGGCTCCGCACCGGGGAGCTGTTTTTT. It is translated as CASSPLMGGLRTGELFF.

A note on this clonotype: A much bigger clone sits one base away, suggesting this may be a read error. The CDR3 region is CSVVDVSLKGGANVLTF. The DNA for the CDR3 is TGCAGCGTTGTAGATGTGTCCTTAAAGGGGGGGGCCAACGTCCTGACTTTC. The J gene is TRBJ2-6, the V gene TRBV29-1; D might be TRBD1 (5 bases). Trimming cost V 4 bases and J 4 bases, with 20 bases left between them. The CDR3 runs to 17 residues. Germline lookup yields CDR1 SQVTM and CDR2 ANQGSEA.

In its sample, this clonotype was seen many times. The V call is TRBV12-3 or TRBV12-4, the J call TRBJ1-2; no firm D call. V was pared by 1 base and J by 1 base, with 4 bases between. The CDR3 sequence is 13 residues long. The CDR3 sequence: CASSLVDNYGYTF. As DNA, the CDR3 is TGTGCCAGCAGTTTAGTGGATAACTATGGCTACACCTTC.

This clonotype was seen many times. The chain carries TRBV7-3 and TRBJ2-7, with D hard to call. In germline, CDR1 is SGHTA, CDR2 FQGTGA. V lost 5 bases and J lost 3, with 17 bases in between. The CDR3 has 15 residues. In DNA form, the CDR3 reads TGTGCCAGCAGCCCCGGCCGTTCCTCCCACTACGAGCAGTACTTC. It translates to CASSPGRSSHYEQYF. Filled out from reference TRBV7-3 and TRBJ2-7, the complete variable domain reads GAGVSQTPSNKVTEKGKYVELRCDPISGHTALYWYRQSLGQGPEFLIYFQGTGAADDSGLPNDRFFAVRPEGSVSTLKIQRTERGDSAVYLCASSPGRSSHYEQYFGPGTRLTVT.

In its sample, this clonotype was seen many times. The chain has TRBV29-1 and TRBJ1-2, with D unresolved. The CDR3 sequence is 12 residues long. V was shortened by 6 bases and J by 0 bases, with 8 bases between the two germline ends. From germline, CDR1 is SQVTM and CDR2 ANQGSEA. CDR3 nucleotides: TGCAGCGTGGCGACATCTAACTATGGCTACACCTTC. This translates into CSVATSNYGYTF.

This clonotype was recorded at least ten times. The genes are TRBV6-1 and TRBJ1-2; 12 positions match TRBD1. The germline gives CDR1 MNHNS, CDR2 SASEGT. Trimming at V came to 6 bases and at J to 7 bases, leaving 6 bases not matched to a gene. The CDR3 runs 14 residues. CDR3 amino acids: CASRPGQGAFGYTF. CDR3 nucleotides: TGTGCCAGCAGGCCGGGACAGGGGGCATTTGGCTACACCTTC.

Ten or more counts support this clonotype. The chain combines TRBV28 with TRBJ2-7; D is ambiguous. V lost 5 bases, J lost 4 bases, and 9 bases lay in between. The CDR3 contains 12 residues. CDR1 is MDHEN, CDR2 SYDVKM, per germline. The CDR3 DNA follows: TGTGCCAGCAGTCCCTTATTATACGAGCAGTACTTC. It encodes CASSPLLYEQYF.

This clonotype appeared many times. The chain links TRBV29-1 to TRBJ1-1; D perhaps matches TRBD1 (6 bases). Germline lookup yields CDR1 SQVTM and CDR2 ANQGSEA. The length of the CDR3 is 10 residues. Trimming stripped 6 bases from V and 9 bases from J, with 11 bases between. The CDR3 DNA follows: TGCAGCGTCGCTGGGACAAAAGCTTTCTTT. This gives the protein CSVAGTKAFF.

The chain is built from TRBV19 and TRBJ1-5; TRBD1 aligns across 7 bases. The V gene end was trimmed by 3 bases and the J gene end by 4 bases; junction bases not matched to a gene: 6. The CDR3 spans 15 residues. Germline V gene sequence: CDR1 LNHDA, CDR2 SQIVND (reference sequence). The CDR3 DNA is TGTGCCAGTAGTATTTACGGGACAGCTAATCAGCCCCAGCATTTT. Amino acid sequence: CASSIYGTANQPQHF.

The chain employs TRBV13 and TRBJ1-5, with TRBD1 matching over 10 bases. The CDR3 spans 16 residues. In germline, CDR1 is PRHDT, CDR2 FYEKMQ (reference sequence). Trimming took 3 bases from V and 3 from J; bases not matched to a gene: 5. The CDR3 protein is CASSFRQGAFNQPQHF. Here the CDR3 DNA reads TGTGCCAGCAGCTTCAGACAGGGGGCCTTCAATCAGCCCCAGCATTTT. The full variable domain, completed using reference TRBV13 and TRBJ1-5, is AAGVIQSPRHLIKEKRETATLKCYPIPRHDTVYWYQQGPGQDPQFLISFYEKMQSDKGSIPDRFSAQQFSDYHSELNMSSLELGDSALYFCASSFRQGAFNQPQHFGDGTRLSIL.

The chain employs TRBV9 and TRBJ1-1; D remains unclear. The CDR3 length is 14 residues. Per germline, CDR1 SGDLS and CDR2 YYNGEE. Deletions cut 2 bases from V and 5 bases from J, with 13 bases between. The CDR3 nucleotides read TGTGCCAGCAGCGTGGGAACAGAAGGGACTGAAGCTTTCTTT. It codes for CASSVGTEGTEAFF.

This clonotype came up many times. This chain joins TRBV12-3 or TRBV12-4 and TRBJ1-5, with D maybe TRBD1 (5 bases). The CDR3 covers 14 residues. Between the trimmed V and J ends, which lost 6 bases and 5 bases, there was a span of 14 bases. The CDR3 region has the DNA TGTGCCAGCAGCTACAGACAGTTTTATCAGCCCCAGCATTTT. Amino acids: CASSYRQFYQPQHF.